This T cell receptor beta chain came from a study of graft-versus-host responses after intestinal transplantation. Study-level information: Anti-thymocyte globulin induction preceded about 3 years of tacrolimus and steroid maintenance in all recipients.

Study observations and caveats: Recipient marrow held GvH clones, some first seen in ileum or blood.

The protocol was immunoSEQ multiplex PCR, while the TCRdb copy is restricted to in-frame clones and leaves out a portion. Here the sample spans fewer than 90,000 clones, over 90% being singletons. V gave up 8 bases and J gave up 5 bases, with 16 bases separating them. The CDR3 is 14 residues long. Germline V gene lookup returns CDR1 GTSNPN and CDR2 SVGIG (reference sequence). With respect to this clone: No antigen is known for it.

This sample comprised unstimulated CD4+ T cells sorted from spleen or lymph node cells, obtained before transplant. The chain couples TRBV30 to TRBJ1-6, with D perhaps TRBD1 (5 bases). The receptor was derived from a human donor who was the organ donor for an intestinal transplant. In DNA form, the CDR3 reads TGTGCCCGGAATACCCGGGGCCATAATTCACCCCTCCACTTT. Protein: CARNTRGHNSPLHF.